The 3 T cell receptor beta chains in this list originate from one sample, sequenced in a study of CD4 and CD8 cells across lung adenocarcinoma regions. TCRdb fed the PCR reads into MiXCR, producing one record per CDR3 protein. Among 7,500 to 8,500 distinct CDR3 sequences listed, around 50% were seen once. Specimen: CD8+ T cells from the center of a lung tumor. Receptors were obtained from a female donor with lung adenocarcinoma. The CD4 and CD8 labels of this study may be unreliable.

This clonotype was seen more than once but under ten times. Since no conserved phenylalanine or tryptophan closes the CDR3, a read error is the likely cause. Because the CDR3's place on the DNA is in doubt, the DNA is left out and the CDR3 is given as listed by TCRdb. The chain couples TRBV27 to TRBJ1-1. Germline V gene lookup returns CDR1 MNHEY and CDR2 SMNVEV (reference sequence). The CDR3 comprises 19 residues, both ends counted. CDR3 loop: CASSLGASGRETTSSTSGQ.

Points on this clonotype: Relative to the germline gene, one junction end is altered; a read error may explain this. V usage is TRBV6-1 and J usage is TRBJ1-6; TRBD1 might be the D (5 bases). Germline V gives CDR1 MNHNS, CDR2 SASEGT. The CDR3 has 14 amino acids. The CDR3 DNA reads as TGTGCCAGTAGTGAAGACGTGGACATGGCACCCCTCCACTTT. This translates into CASSEDVDMAPLHF.

This chain joins TRBV28 and TRBJ2-5, with 7 bases identical to TRBD1. CDR1 MDHEN and CDR2 SYDVKM come from the germline V gene. This CDR3 region has 12 residues. Trimming at V came to 6 bases and at J to 4 bases, leaving 2 bases not matched to a gene. As DNA, the CDR3 is TGTGCCAGCAGACAGGGGTCAGAGACCCAGTACTTC. It translates to CASRQGSETQYF.